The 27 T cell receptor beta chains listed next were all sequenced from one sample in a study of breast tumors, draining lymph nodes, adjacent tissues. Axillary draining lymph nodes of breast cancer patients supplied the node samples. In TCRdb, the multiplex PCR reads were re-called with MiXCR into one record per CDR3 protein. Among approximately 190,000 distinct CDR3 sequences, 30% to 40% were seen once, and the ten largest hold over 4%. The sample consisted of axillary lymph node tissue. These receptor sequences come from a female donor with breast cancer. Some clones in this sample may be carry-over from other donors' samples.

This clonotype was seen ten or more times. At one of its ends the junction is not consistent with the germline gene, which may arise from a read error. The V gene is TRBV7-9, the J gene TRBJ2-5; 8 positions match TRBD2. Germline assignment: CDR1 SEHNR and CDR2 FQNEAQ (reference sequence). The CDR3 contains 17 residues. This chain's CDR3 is CASSLDGLATIQEPQYF. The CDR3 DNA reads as TGTGCCAGCAGCTTAGACGGACTAGCAACCATCCAAGAGCCCCAGTACTTC.

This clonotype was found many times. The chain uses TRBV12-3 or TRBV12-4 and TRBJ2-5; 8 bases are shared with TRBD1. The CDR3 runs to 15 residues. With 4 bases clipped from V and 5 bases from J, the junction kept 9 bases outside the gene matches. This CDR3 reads CASSSAGQGAETQYF. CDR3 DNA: TGTGCCAGCAGTTCCGCCGGACAGGGAGCGGAGACCCAGTACTTC.

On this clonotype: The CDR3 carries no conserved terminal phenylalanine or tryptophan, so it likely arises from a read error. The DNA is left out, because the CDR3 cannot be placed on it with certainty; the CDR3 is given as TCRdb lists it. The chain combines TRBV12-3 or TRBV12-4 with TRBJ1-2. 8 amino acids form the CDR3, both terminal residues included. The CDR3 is CASRLSGG.

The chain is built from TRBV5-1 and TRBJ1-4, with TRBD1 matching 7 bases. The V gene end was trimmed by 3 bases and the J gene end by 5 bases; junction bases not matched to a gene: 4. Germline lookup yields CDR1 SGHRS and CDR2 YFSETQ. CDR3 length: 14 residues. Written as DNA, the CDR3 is TGCGCCAGCAGCTCGAGACAGGGAAATGAAAAACTGTTTTTT. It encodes CASSSRQGNEKLFF.

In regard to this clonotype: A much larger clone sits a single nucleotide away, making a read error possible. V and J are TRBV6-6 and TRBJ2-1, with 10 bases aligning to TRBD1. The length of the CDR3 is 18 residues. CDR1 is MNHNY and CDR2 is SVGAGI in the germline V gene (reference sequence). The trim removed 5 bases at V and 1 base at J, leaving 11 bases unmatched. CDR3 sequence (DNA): TGTGCCAGCAGTCACGAGACCGGGACAGGGGAGTCCTACAATGAGCAGTTCTTC. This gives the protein CASSHETGTGESYNEQFF.

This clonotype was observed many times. This CDR3 reads CSATQGGSYEQYF. DNA for the CDR3: TGCAGTGCTACACAGGGGGGATCCTACGAGCAGTACTTC. The chain combines TRBV20-1 with TRBJ2-7; 8 nucleotides align to TRBD1. The trim removed 4 bases at V and 1 base at J, leaving 3 bases unmatched. CDR1 and CDR2 from the germline V gene are DFQATT and SNEGSKA (reference sequence). The CDR3 has 13 amino acids.

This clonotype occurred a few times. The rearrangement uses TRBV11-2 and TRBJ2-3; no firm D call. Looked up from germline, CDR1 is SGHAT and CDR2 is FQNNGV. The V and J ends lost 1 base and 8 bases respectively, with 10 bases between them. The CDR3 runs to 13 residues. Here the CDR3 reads CASSLGMAATQYF. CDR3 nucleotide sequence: TGTGCCAGCAGCTTAGGCATGGCGGCTACGCAGTATTTT.

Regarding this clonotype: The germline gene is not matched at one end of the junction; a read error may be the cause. As DNA, the CDR3 is TGTGCCGCCAGTGGGGAGCGGGGGAGCGCAGATACGCAGTATTTT. This sequence encodes CAASGERGSADTQYF. The V call is TRBV15, the J call TRBJ2-3, with TRBD2 matching 8 bases. The CDR3 spans 15 residues. CDR1 and CDR2 from the germline V gene are LNHNV and YYDKDF (reference sequence).

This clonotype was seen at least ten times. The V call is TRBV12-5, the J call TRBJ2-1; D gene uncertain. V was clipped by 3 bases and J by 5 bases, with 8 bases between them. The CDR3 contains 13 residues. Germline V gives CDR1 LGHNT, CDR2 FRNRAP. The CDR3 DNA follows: TGTGCTAGTGGTTTCCCCCCCGACAATGAGCAGTTCTTC. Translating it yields CASGFPPDNEQFF.

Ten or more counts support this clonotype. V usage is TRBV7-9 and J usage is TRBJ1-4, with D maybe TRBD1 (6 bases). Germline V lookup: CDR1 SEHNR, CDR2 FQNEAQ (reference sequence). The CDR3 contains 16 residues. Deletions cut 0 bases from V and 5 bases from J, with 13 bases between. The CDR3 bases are TGTGCCAGCAGCTTAGCTGGAATGGGGGGCAATGAAAAACTGTTTTTT. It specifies CASSLAGMGGNEKLFF.

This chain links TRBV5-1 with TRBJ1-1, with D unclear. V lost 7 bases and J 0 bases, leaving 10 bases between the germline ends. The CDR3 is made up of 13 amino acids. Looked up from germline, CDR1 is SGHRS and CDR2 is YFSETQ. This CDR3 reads CASHPTLNTEAFF. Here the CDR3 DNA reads TGCGCCAGCCACCCGACATTGAACACTGAAGCTTTCTTT.

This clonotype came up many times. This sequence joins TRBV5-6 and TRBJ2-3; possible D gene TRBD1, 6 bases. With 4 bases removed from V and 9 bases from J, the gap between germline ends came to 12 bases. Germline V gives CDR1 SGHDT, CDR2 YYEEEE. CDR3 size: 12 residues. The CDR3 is CASSLQGTTQYF. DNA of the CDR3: TGTGCCAGCAGCCTCCAGGGGACCACGCAGTATTTT.

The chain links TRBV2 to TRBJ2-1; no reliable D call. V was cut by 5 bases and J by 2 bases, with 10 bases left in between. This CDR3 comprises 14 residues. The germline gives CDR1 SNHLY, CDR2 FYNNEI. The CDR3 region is CASSTTRPYNEQFF. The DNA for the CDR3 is TGTGCCAGCAGTACGACTCGCCCCTACAATGAGCAGTTCTTC. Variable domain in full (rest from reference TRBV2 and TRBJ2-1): EPEVTQTPSHQVTQMGQEVILRCVPISNHLYFYWYRQILGQKVEFLVSFYNNEISEKSEIFDDQFSVERPDGSNFTLKIRSTKLEDSAMYFCASSTTRPYNEQFFGPGTRLTVL.

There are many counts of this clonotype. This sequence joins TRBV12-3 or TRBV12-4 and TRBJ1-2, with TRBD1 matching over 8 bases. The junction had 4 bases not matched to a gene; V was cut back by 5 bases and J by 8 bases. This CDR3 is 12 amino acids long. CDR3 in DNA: TGTGCCAGCAGTGACAGGGGTGACGGCTACACCTTC. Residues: CASSDRGDGYTF.

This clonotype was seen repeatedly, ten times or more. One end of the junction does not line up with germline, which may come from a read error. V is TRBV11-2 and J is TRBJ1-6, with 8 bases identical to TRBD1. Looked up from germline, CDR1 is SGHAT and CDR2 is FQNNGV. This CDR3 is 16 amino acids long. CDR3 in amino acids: CASSLTRPGQGSPLRF. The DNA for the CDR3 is TGTGCCAGCAGCTTAACCCGCCCTGGACAGGGCTCACCCCTCCGCTTT.

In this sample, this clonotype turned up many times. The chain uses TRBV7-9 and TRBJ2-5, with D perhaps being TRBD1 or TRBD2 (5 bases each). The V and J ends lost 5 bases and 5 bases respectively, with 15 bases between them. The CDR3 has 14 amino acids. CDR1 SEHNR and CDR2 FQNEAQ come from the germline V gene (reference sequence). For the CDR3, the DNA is TGTGCCAGCAGCCGGGACGGGTGGTGGGAGACCCAGTACTTC. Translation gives CASSRDGWWETQYF.

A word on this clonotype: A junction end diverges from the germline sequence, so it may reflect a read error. The CDR3 protein is CASSPSGQGADTPYF. Written as DNA, the CDR3 is TGTGCCAGCAGCCCCTCGGGACAGGGGGCAGATACGCCGTATTTT. The V call is TRBV9, the J call TRBJ2-3; 12 bases agree with TRBD1. CDR3 size: 15 residues. Per germline, CDR1 SGDLS and CDR2 YYNGEE.

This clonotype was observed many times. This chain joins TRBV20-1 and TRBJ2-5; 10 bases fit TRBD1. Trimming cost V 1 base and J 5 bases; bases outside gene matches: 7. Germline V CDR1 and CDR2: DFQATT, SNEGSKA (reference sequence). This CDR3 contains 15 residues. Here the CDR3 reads CSARGAGQGMETQYF. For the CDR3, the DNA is TGCAGTGCTAGAGGAGCGGGACAGGGGATGGAGACCCAGTACTTC.

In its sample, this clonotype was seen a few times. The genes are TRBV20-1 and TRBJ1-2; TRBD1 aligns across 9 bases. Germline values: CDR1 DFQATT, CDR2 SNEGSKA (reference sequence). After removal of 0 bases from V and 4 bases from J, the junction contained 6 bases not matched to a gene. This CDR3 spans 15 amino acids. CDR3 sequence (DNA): TGCAGTGCTAGAGATTTGGACAGGGGCCTCTATGGCTACACCTTC. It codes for CSARDLDRGLYGYTF.

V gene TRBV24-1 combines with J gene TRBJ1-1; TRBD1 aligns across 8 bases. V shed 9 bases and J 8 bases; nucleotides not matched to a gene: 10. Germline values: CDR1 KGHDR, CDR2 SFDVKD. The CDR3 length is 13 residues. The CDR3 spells CATVERSGGEAFF. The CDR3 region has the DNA TGTGCCACCGTCGAACGATCAGGGGGCGAAGCTTTCTTT.

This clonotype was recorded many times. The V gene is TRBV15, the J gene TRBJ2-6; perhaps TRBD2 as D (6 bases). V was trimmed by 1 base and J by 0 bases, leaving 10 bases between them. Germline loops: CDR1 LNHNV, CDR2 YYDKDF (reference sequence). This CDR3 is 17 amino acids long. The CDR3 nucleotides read TGTGCCACCAGCAGAGGGGCGGGGTACTCTGGGGCCAACGTCCTGACTTTC. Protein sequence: CATSRGAGYSGANVLTF.

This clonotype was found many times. The CDR3 bases are TGCAGTGTCCCAGGGGGGGGCGATCAGCCCCAGCATTTT. Translated: CSVPGGGDQPQHF. The V call is TRBV20-1, the J call TRBJ1-5, with 7 bases aligning to TRBD1. With V trimmed by 7 bases and J by 5 bases, 8 bases remained unmatched. The CDR3 spans 13 residues. Looked up from germline, CDR1 is DFQATT and CDR2 is SNEGSKA (reference sequence).

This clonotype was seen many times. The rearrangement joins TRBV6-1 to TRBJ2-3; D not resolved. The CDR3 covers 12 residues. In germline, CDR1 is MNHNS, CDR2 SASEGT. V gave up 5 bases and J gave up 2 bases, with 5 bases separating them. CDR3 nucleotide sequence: TGTGCCAGCAGTCCGCCCACAGATACGCAGTATTTT. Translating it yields CASSPPTDTQYF.

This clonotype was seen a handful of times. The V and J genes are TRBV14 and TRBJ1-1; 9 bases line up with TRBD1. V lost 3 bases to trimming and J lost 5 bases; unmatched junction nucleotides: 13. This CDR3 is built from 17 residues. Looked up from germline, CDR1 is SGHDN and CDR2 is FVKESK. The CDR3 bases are TGTGCCAGCAGCCACAGCAAGATTGGGACAGGGCGTACTGAAGCTTTCTTT. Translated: CASSHSKIGTGRTEAFF.

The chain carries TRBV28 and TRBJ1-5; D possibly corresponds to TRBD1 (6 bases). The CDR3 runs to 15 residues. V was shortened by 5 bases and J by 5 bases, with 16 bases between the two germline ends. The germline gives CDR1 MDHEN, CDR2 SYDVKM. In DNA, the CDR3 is TGTGCCAGCAGTCTAGTACGGGGGCCCCATCAGCCCCAGCATTTT. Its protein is CASSLVRGPHQPQHF.

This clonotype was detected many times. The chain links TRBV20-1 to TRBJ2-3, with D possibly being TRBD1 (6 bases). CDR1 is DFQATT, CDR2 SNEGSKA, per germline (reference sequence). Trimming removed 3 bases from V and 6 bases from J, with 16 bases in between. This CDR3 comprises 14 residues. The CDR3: CSASRDTYTDTQYF. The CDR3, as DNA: TGCAGTGCTAGCCGGGACACATACACGGATACGCAGTATTTT.

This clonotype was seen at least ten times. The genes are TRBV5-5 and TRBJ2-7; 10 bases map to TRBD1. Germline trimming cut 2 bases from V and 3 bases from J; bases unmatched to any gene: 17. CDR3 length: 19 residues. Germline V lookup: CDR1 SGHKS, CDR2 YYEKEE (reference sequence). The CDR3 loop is CASSLKGGTGATFGYEQYF. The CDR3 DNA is TGTGCCAGCAGCTTAAAGGGGGGGACAGGGGCGACCTTTGGCTACGAGCAGTACTTC.